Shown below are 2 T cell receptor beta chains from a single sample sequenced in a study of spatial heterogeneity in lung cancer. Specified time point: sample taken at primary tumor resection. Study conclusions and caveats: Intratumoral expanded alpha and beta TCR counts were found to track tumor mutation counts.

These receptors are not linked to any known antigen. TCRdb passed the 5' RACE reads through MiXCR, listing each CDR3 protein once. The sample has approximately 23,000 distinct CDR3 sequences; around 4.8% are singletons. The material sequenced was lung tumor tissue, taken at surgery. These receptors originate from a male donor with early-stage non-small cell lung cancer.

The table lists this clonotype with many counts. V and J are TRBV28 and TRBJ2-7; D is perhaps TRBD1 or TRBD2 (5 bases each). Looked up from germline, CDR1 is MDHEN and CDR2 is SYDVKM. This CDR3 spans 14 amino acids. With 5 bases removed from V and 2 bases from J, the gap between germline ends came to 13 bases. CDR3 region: CASSGRDGTYEQYF. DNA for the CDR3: TGTGCCAGCAGTGGCCGGGACGGAACCTACGAGCAGTACTTC.

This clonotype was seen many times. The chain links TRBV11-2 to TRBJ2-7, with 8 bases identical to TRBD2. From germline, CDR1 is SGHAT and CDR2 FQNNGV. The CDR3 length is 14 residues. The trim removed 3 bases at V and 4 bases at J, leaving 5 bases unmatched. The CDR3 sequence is CASSFSGNSYEQYF. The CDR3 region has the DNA TGTGCCAGCAGCTTTAGCGGGAACTCTTACGAGCAGTACTTC.